Below, 20 T cell receptor beta chains from the same sample are listed, as sequenced in a study of shared clonotypes between healthy human individuals. Clones were read by immunoSEQ multiplex PCR, and TCRdb kept only the in-frame ones, dropping some. The repertoire holds 150,000 to 200,000 clones, with approximately 61% as singletons. The sequenced sample consisted of memory CD4+ T cells sorted from blood. Regarding subset: CD45RA-negative fraction. These receptors were collected from a man aged 25-40 years in good health.

CDR3 sequence: CASSELGNTEAFF. For the CDR3, the DNA is TGTGCCAGCTCAGAGTTAGGCAACACTGAAGCTTTCTTT. The chain combines TRBV18 with TRBJ1-1; no firm D call. The germline V gene has CDR1 KGHSH and CDR2 LQKENI. V dropped 5 bases and J dropped 2 bases, with 9 bases sitting between them. The CDR3 runs to 13 residues.

V and J are TRBV30 and TRBJ2-4, with D perhaps TRBD2 (7 bases). The CDR3 covers 16 residues. V was shortened by 0 bases and J by 1 base, with 13 bases between the two germline ends. Germline V gene lookup returns CDR1 GTSNPN and CDR2 SVGIG (reference sequence). The DNA for the CDR3 is TGTGCCTGGAGTGTGGGGGGGGCATCGGCCAAAAACATTCAGTACTTC. It specifies CAWSVGGASAKNIQYF.

This rearrangement joins TRBV7-9 to TRBJ1-2; the match to TRBD1 covers 7 bases. The J segment lost 0 bases and the V segment lost 5 bases, leaving 9 bases of the junction unmatched. The CDR3 length is 16 residues. Germline CDR1 and CDR2: SEHNR and FQNEAQ (reference sequence). CDR3 nucleotides: TGTGCCAGCAGCCCCGACAGGGATTTCTCTAACTATGGCTACACCTTC. Its protein product is CASSPDRDFSNYGYTF.

The V call is TRBV7-4, the J call TRBJ1-1; the match to TRBD1 covers 7 bases. This CDR3 comprises 14 residues. Germline assignment: CDR1 SGHVT and CDR2 SQSDAQ. Trimming at V came to 1 base and at J to 1 base, leaving 0 bases not matched to a gene. DNA of the CDR3: TGTGCCAGCAGCTTAGGACAGGGGAACACTGAAGCTTTCTTT. Translation: CASSLGQGNTEAFF. Using reference TRBV7-4 and TRBJ1-1 for the parts outside the CDR3, the full variable domain is GAGVSQSPRYKVAKRGRDVALRCDSISGHVTLYWYRQTLGQGSEVLTYSQSDAQRDKSGRPSGRFSAERPERSVSTLKIQRTEQGDSAVYLCASSLGQGNTEAFFGQGTRLTVV.

The chain carries TRBV30 and TRBJ2-1; D is uncertain. Germline-derived CDR1 and CDR2 are GTSNPN and SVGIG (reference sequence). Trimming removed 0 bases from V and 0 bases from J, with 12 bases in between. This CDR3 has 16 residues. The DNA of the CDR3 is TGTGCCTGGAGTGTACACCACCCGAGCTCCTACAATGAGCAGTTCTTC. It encodes CAWSVHHPSSYNEQFF.

This sequence joins TRBV5-1 and TRBJ2-1, with D possibly matching TRBD1 (6 bases). The CDR3 loop spans 14 amino acids. The V end was cut by 3 bases, the J end by 8 bases, with 15 bases between. Germline CDR1 is SGHRS and CDR2 is YFSETQ. For the CDR3, the DNA is TGCGCCAGCAGCTACGGACAGAGAGGGGATGAGCAGTTCTTC. This gives the protein CASSYGQRGDEQFF.

The chain employs TRBV2 and TRBJ1-2, with 8 bases fitting TRBD1. CDR3 length equals 14 residues. V shed 2 bases and J 9 bases; nucleotides not matched to a gene: 8. Germline lookup yields CDR1 SNHLY and CDR2 FYNNEI. The CDR3: CASSERAGGVRYTF. The CDR3, as DNA: TGTGCCAGCAGTGAAAGGGCAGGGGGCGTGCGCTACACCTTC.

This clone came up once. The chain joins TRBV11-2 to TRBJ2-7; 9 bases align to TRBD1. Germline loops: CDR1 SGHAT, CDR2 FQNNGV. Germline trimming cut 2 bases from V and 4 bases from J; bases unmatched to any gene: 12. The CDR3 totals 17 residues. CDR3 residues: CASSLFTGTGMRYEQYF. Here the CDR3 DNA reads TGTGCCAGCAGCTTATTCACCGGGACAGGGATGCGATACGAGCAGTACTTC.

The genes are TRBV5-1 and TRBJ2-2; D possibly matches TRBD1 or TRBD2 (6 bases each). Trimming removed 1 base from V and 4 bases from J, with 11 bases in between. This CDR3 has 15 amino acids. Looked up from germline, CDR1 is SGHRS and CDR2 is YFSETQ. The CDR3 loop is CASSLTGAGTGELFF. In DNA form, the CDR3 reads TGCGCCAGCAGCTTGACGGGGGCGGGCACCGGGGAGCTGTTTTTT.

This chain links TRBV28 with TRBJ2-7; D gene uncertain. Trimming pared 2 bases from V and 0 bases from J, leaving 8 bases between. The CDR3 covers 14 residues. The germline gives CDR1 MDHEN, CDR2 SYDVKM. The CDR3 protein is CASSLVGFSYEQYF. For the CDR3, the DNA is TGTGCCAGCAGTTTAGTTGGATTCTCCTACGAGCAGTACTTC.

The chain links TRBV20-1 to TRBJ2-7; tentatively, D is TRBD2 (6 bases). CDR1 and CDR2 from the germline V gene are DFQATT and SNEGSKA (reference sequence). The V end lost 1 base, the J end lost 6 bases, and 7 bases lay between the germline ends. This CDR3 has 11 amino acids. This chain's CDR3 is CSARGGVEQYF. CDR3 coding DNA: TGCAGTGCTAGAGGGGGGGTCGAGCAGTACTTC.

V usage is TRBV29-1 and J usage is TRBJ2-7; no definite D call. Per germline, CDR1 SQVTM and CDR2 ANQGSEA. Trimming shortened V by 4 bases and J by 0 bases, and 7 bases separated the two germline ends. This CDR3 has 12 residues. CDR3 region: CSVVGSSYEQYF. The CDR3 bases are TGCAGCGTTGTGGGCAGCTCCTACGAGCAGTACTTC.

The genes are TRBV5-4 and TRBJ2-7, with D possibly being TRBD1 or TRBD2 (6 bases each). Germline CDR1 is SGHNT and CDR2 is YYREEE (reference sequence). This CDR3 is built from 15 residues. The germline V and J ends were trimmed by 4 bases and 6 bases, with 20 bases remaining between them. CDR3 amino acids: CASSPTLPGAGEQYF. Written as DNA, the CDR3 is TGTGCCAGCAGCCCCACTTTGCCGGGGGCTGGCGAGCAGTACTTC.

The chain combines TRBV5-4 with TRBJ2-1, with D tentatively TRBD2 (5 bases). Trimming cost V 4 bases and J 3 bases, with 11 bases left between them. The CDR3 is made up of 14 amino acids. Germline V gene data show CDR1 as SGHNT and CDR2 as YYREEE (reference sequence). CDR3 amino acids: CASSTGLDYNEQFF. In DNA form, the CDR3 reads TGTGCCAGCAGCACCGGACTGGACTACAATGAGCAGTTCTTC. Complete variable domain (other parts from reference TRBV5-4 and TRBJ2-1): ETGVTQSPTHLIKTRGQQVTLRCSSQSGHNTVSWYQQALGQGPQFIFQYYREEENGRGNFPPRFSGLQFPNYSSELNVNALELDDSALYLCASSTGLDYNEQFFGPGTRLTVL.

As DNA, the CDR3 is TGTGCCAGCCTCACAGTGGGAGGGGGGACAGATACGCAGTATTTT. Amino acid sequence: CASLTVGGGTDTQYF. V gene TRBV28 combines with J gene TRBJ2-3, with TRBD2 as a possible D gene (7 bases). The CDR3 has 15 residues. Per the germline V gene, CDR1 is MDHEN and CDR2 is SYDVKM. V was pared by 8 bases and J by 3 bases, with 18 bases between. Looking up the rest from reference TRBV28 and TRBJ2-3 gives the full variable domain: DVKVTQSSRYLVKRTGEKVFLECVQDMDHENMFWYRQDPGLGLRLIYFSYDVKMKEKGDIPEGYSVSREKKERFSLILESASTNQTSMYLCASLTVGGGTDTQYFGPGTRLTVL.

The rearrangement links TRBV11-2 to TRBJ2-2; D remains unclear. V lost 1 base, J lost 4 bases, and 7 bases lay in between. The CDR3 is 14 residues long. The V gene's germline CDR1 is SGHAT and CDR2 FQNNGV. The CDR3 here is CASSLVRGTGELFF. CDR3 bases: TGTGCCAGCAGCTTAGTAAGAGGCACCGGGGAGCTGTTTTTT.

This chain links TRBV7-8 with TRBJ1-5; D remains unclear. There are 15 residues in the CDR3. Looked up from germline, CDR1 is SGHVS and CDR2 is FQNEAQ. V was pared by 6 bases and J by 9 bases, with 21 bases between. In DNA form, the CDR3 reads TGTGCCAGCAGGCCCAGCGTAGAGCTGGGTCTGCCCCAGCATTTT. Translated, it gives CASRPSVELGLPQHF.

The chain is built from TRBV29-1 and TRBJ2-5; 8 nucleotides agree with TRBD1. Looked up from germline, CDR1 is SQVTM and CDR2 is ANQGSEA. V shed 5 bases and J 1 base; nucleotides not matched to a gene: 6. The CDR3 is made up of 14 amino acids. In DNA, the CDR3 is TGCAGCGTTAGACAGGGGCTTTTCCAAGAGACCCAGTACTTC. Translated: CSVRQGLFQETQYF.

The V call is TRBV5-8, the J call TRBJ2-7; D not resolved. This CDR3 is 14 amino acids long. Trimming pared 3 bases from V and 7 bases from J, leaving 17 bases between. Germline-derived CDR1 and CDR2 are SGHTS and YDEGEE. The CDR3 DNA reads as TGTGCCAGCAGCTCCACGAAAGGGTTTGCGGAGCAGTACTTC. Its translation: CASSSTKGFAEQYF.

The V and J genes are TRBV5-8 and TRBJ2-4; weak D call: TRBD1 (6 bases). The CDR3 runs to 17 residues. The germline V gene has CDR1 SGHTS and CDR2 YDEGEE. Trimming shortened V by 1 base and J by 0 bases, and 14 bases separated the two germline ends. The CDR3 is CASSLRPGAEAKNIQYF. Written as DNA, the CDR3 is TGTGCCAGCAGCTTGCGACCAGGGGCGGAAGCCAAAAACATTCAGTACTTC.